The 2 T cell receptor beta chains below all came from one sample that was sequenced in a study of blood T cell repertoires in COVID-19. Clones were sequenced by immunoSEQ multiplex PCR, and TCRdb holds only the in-frame ones, with some missing. This sample carries approximately 440,000 clones, 70% to 90% of them seen once, and the ten largest clones take roughly 13%. Sample: peripheral blood. These receptors were collected from a woman in her 50s with COVID-19, enrolled during active disease.

There are a few counts of this clone. The rearrangement uses TRBV5-1 and TRBJ2-1, with 11 bases identical to TRBD1. The trim removed 3 bases at V and 8 bases at J, leaving 7 bases unmatched. CDR1 is SGHRS and CDR2 is YFSETQ in the germline V gene. The CDR3 contains 15 residues. The CDR3 spells CASSSMDRGRDEQFF. The CDR3 DNA sequence: TGCGCCAGCAGCTCTATGGACAGGGGGCGCGATGAGCAGTTCTTC.

The V call is TRBV9, the J call TRBJ1-4; 7 bases are a match to TRBD1. In germline, CDR1 is SGDLS, CDR2 YYNGEE. The CDR3 is 16 amino acids. With 4 bases clipped from V and 3 bases from J, the junction kept 9 bases outside the gene matches. The chain's CDR3 is CASSPQPGQPNEKLFF. The CDR3 coding sequence is TGTGCCAGCAGCCCCCAACCGGGACAGCCTAATGAAAAACTGTTTTTT. Variable domain in full (rest from reference TRBV9 and TRBJ1-4): DSGVTQTPKHLITATGQRVTLRCSPRSGDLSVYWYQQSLDQGLQFLIQYYNGEERAKGNILERFSAQQFPDLHSELNLSSLELGDSALYFCASSPQPGQPNEKLFFGSGTQLSVL.